This entry describes one TCR beta chain. Its cognate antigen is unknown. This entry is derived from a study of T cell repertoires in cytomegalovirus infection. TCRdb itself ran the reads through MiXCR, one entry per CDR3 protein. Here the sample spans 450,000 to 550,000 distinct CDR3 sequences, approximately 46% being singletons. Trimming stripped 3 bases from V and 1 base from J, with 6 bases between. Looked up from germline, CDR1 is DFQATT and CDR2 is SNEGSKA (reference sequence). The CDR3 spans 12 residues. The chain carries TRBV20-1 and TRBJ1-2; D call uncertain. The receptor was isolated from a human donor in good health (CMV status not recorded). Some clones in this sample may be carry-over from other donors' samples. Sequencing used cultured PBMCs, obtained from culture after CMV antigen stimulation. The DNA for the CDR3 is TGCAGTGCTAGGGAAATTAACTATGGCTACACCTTC. Its protein product is CSAREINYGYTF.